This TCR beta chain was sequenced during a study of human T cells and chemical hapten exposure. Overall study: Small volume differences among pooled libraries mainly caused per-sample TCR yield variation.

This clonotype has at least ten counts. From germline, CDR1 is GTSNPN and CDR2 SVGIG (reference sequence). V lost 8 bases and J lost 8, with 24 bases in between. The CDR3 runs 14 residues. TCRdb ran MiXCR on the RACE reads and lists one entry per CDR3 protein. Counted here are about 83,000 distinct CDR3 sequences, approximately 8% occurring once; the ten biggest clones make up 1.5% to 1.9%. Stated time point: patch test 1, 2 weeks after DPC sensitization. The treatment here: therapeutic diphenylcyclopropenone sensitization with weekly scalp DPC. This rearrangement joins TRBV30 to TRBJ1-2, with D perhaps matching TRBD1 (5 bases). Sequenced material: whole blood, taken in connection with sensitization to the hapten diphenylcyclopropenone (DPC). The sequence derives from a woman in her 30s with alopecia areata. Some clones in this sample may be carry-over from other donors' samples. This CDR3 is CARESGGTVEGYTF. CDR3 nucleotides: TGTGCCCGGGAGAGTGGGGGGACCGTGGAAGGCTACACCTTC.